The 10 T cell receptor beta chains given below trace back to one sample, sequenced in a study of T-cell reconstitution after alpha-beta-depleted transplantation in children. Broader study findings: Once a year had passed after transplant, T-cell counts and diversity came mostly from newly produced T cells.

These TCRs' antigens remain unknown. Researchers prepared the TCRbeta library using unique molecular identifiers, the study reports. Via MiXCR, TCRdb re-called the PCR reads, giving one row per CDR3 protein. This sample yields 330,000 or so distinct CDR3 sequences, of which around 7.3% are seen a single time; approximately 9.1% belongs to the top ten. This specimen was peripheral blood, taken 360 days after TCRalphabeta/CD19-depleted stem cell transplant. Every receptor here comes from a female patient aged 2-9 years who had a stem cell transplant for Fanconi anemia, so the T cells may come from the graft donor.

Comment on this clonotype: A read error may be the cause here, since a much bigger clone is one base away. This chain joins TRBV12-3 or TRBV12-4 and TRBJ2-6; 9 bases map to TRBD1. The CDR3 consists of 19 residues. The V gene end was trimmed by 10 bases and the J gene end by 0 bases; junction bases not matched to a gene: 16. DNA for the CDR3: TGTGCCATCAGCAACCCCCGGACAGGGGATCGCTCTGGGGCCAACGTCCTGACTTTC. Amino acids: CAISNPRTGDRSGANVLTF.

This clonotype has ten or more counts. The chain recombines TRBV15 with TRBJ2-4, with D possibly being TRBD2 (5 bases). CDR3 length: 15 residues. CDR1 is LNHNV, CDR2 YYDKDF, per germline (reference sequence). V dropped 1 base and J dropped 6 bases, with 13 bases sitting between them. The chain's CDR3 is CATSRVGTRGNIQYF. DNA of the CDR3: TGTGCCACCAGCAGAGTAGGAACTCGGGGAAACATTCAGTACTTC.

This clonotype has a count of ten or more. The rearrangement joins TRBV6-1 to TRBJ1-2, with D perhaps matching TRBD1 (6 bases). CDR1 is MNHNS, CDR2 SASEGT, per germline. This CDR3 has 15 residues. The V end was cut by 4 bases, the J end by 8 bases, with 20 bases between. CDR3 loop: CASSAQGIPVWGYTF. CDR3 sequence (DNA): TGTGCCAGCAGTGCCCAGGGGATCCCCGTATGGGGCTACACCTTC.

Many counts were recorded for this clonotype. The rearrangement uses TRBV24-1 and TRBJ2-2, with D possibly matching TRBD2 (6 bases). This CDR3 contains 14 residues. Germline-derived CDR1 and CDR2 are KGHDR and SFDVKD. V lost 9 bases, J lost 7 bases, and 17 bases lay in between. CDR3 protein: CATGTSAEVGELFF. CDR3 bases: TGTGCCACCGGGACTTCTGCTGAAGTCGGGGAGCTGTTTTTT.

This clonotype was counted a few times. V is TRBV18 and J is TRBJ2-3; TRBD2 matches at 8 bases. The CDR3 runs 16 residues. The germline V gene has CDR1 KGHSH and CDR2 LQKENI. The V segment lost 3 bases and the J segment 0 bases; nucleotides outside the gene matches: 5. CDR3 nucleotide sequence: TGTGCCAGCTCACCGATGGCTAGCGGGAGCACAGATACGCAGTATTTT. It codes for CASSPMASGSTDTQYF.

This clonotype has ten or more counts. J is TRBJ1-4 and V is TRBV10-3, with 8 bases identical to TRBD1. Germline trimming cut 0 bases from V and 7 bases from J; bases unmatched to any gene: 10. The germline CDR1 and CDR2 sequences are ENHRY and SYGVKD. CDR3 length: 17 amino acids. The CDR3 spells CAISESIPGTGGEKLFF. CDR3 nucleotide sequence: TGTGCCATCAGTGAGTCCATCCCCGGGACAGGCGGTGAAAAACTGTTTTTT.

This clonotype was detected ten times or more. The rearrangement uses TRBV12-3 or TRBV12-4 and TRBJ1-2; 9 bases map to TRBD1. V shed 5 bases, J shed 8 bases, and the junction held 15 bases outside the gene matches. The CDR3 runs 16 residues. The CDR3 reads CASSPSPTGGARGYTF. CDR3 bases: TGTGCCAGCAGTCCTAGTCCCACAGGGGGCGCGCGGGGCTACACCTTC.

In this sample, this clonotype turned up many times. The rearrangement links TRBV5-1 to TRBJ2-1; D not resolved. The CDR3 is made up of 12 amino acids. The germline gives CDR1 SGHRS, CDR2 YFSETQ. Trimming cost V 1 base and J 10 bases, with 9 bases left between them. CDR3 sequence: CASSLPAAEQFF. The CDR3 coding sequence is TGCGCCAGCAGCTTGCCCGCCGCAGAGCAGTTCTTC.

This clonotype was counted ten times or more. V gene TRBV12-3 or TRBV12-4 combines with J gene TRBJ2-7, with D possibly being TRBD1 or TRBD2 (5 bases each). The CDR3 runs to 13 residues. V lost 3 bases and J 5 bases, leaving 11 bases between the germline ends. The CDR3 here is CASSFGGGDEQYF. The CDR3 DNA reads TGTGCCAGCAGTTTTGGGGGTGGCGACGAGCAGTACTTC.

This clonotype has a count of ten or more. The rearrangement links TRBV15 to TRBJ1-4, with D maybe TRBD1 (5 bases). Trimming left V 1 base short and J 8 bases short, with 17 bases between. The CDR3 runs to 16 residues. The germline V gene encodes CDR1 LNHNV and CDR2 YYDKDF (reference sequence). As DNA, the CDR3 is TGTGCCACCAGCAGAGGCCAGTGGGGGGTTGGCGAAAAACTGTTTTTT. Amino acids: CATSRGQWGVGEKLFF.